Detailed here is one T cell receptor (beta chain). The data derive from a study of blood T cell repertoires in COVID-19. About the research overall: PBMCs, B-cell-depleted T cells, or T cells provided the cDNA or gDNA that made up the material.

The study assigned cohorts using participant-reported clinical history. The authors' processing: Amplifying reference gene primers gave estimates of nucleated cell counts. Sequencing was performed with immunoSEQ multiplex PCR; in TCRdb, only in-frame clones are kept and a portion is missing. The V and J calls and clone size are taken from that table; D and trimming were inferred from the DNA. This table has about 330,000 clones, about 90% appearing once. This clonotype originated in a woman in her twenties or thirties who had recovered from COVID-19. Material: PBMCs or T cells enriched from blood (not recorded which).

CDR3 region: CASSVGLVSTDTQYF. The CDR3 region has the DNA TGTGCCAGCAGCGTAGGGTTAGTAAGCACAGATACGCAGTATTTT. V usage is TRBV9 and J usage is TRBJ2-3; D not resolved. V lost 0 bases to trimming and J lost 0 bases, with 8 bases between them. CDR1 and CDR2 from the germline V gene are SGDLS and YYNGEE. This CDR3 has 15 amino acids.